These T cell receptor beta chains were read from a single sample in a study of T and B cells in COVID-19 patients. TCRdb used MiXCR to reprocess the multiplex PCR reads, holding one entry per CDR3 protein. The sample carries 14,000 to 15,000 distinct CDR3 sequences, less than 30% recorded once. The sample taken for sequencing was blood. These receptors were taken from a human donor who had recovered from COVID-19. The CDR3 runs from the conserved cysteine through the conserved F or W. A D gene is named only where the DNA matches it firmly. Clone size is given for some rows only: seen once, a few or many times, or a class if the clone is expanded.

j_gene	v_gene	d_gene	abundance	CDR3nt	CDR3aa
TRBJ1-3	TRBV19	TRBD1	-	TGTGCCAGTACAAGCACAGGGGGCGCGGGAAACACCATATATTTT	CASTSTGGAGNTIYF
TRBJ2-3	TRBV27	-	medium-sized	TGTGCCAGCAGACGCACAGATACGCAGTATTTT	CASRRTDTQYF
TRBJ1-1	TRBV18	-	few	TGTGCCAGCTCACCAAAACGGGGGGCGGACACTGAAGCTTTCTTT	CASSPKRGADTEAFF
TRBJ2-5	TRBV19	-	medium-sized	TGTGCCAGTAGTATAGTTCCAGCGGACACCCAGTACTTC	CASSIVPADTQYF
TRBJ1-1	TRBV29-1	-	many	TGCAGCGTTGGCGAGGGGCATCGGGTTTGGACTGAAGCTTTCTTT	CSVGEGHRVWTEAFF
TRBJ2-7	TRBV18	TRBD1	medium-sized	TGTGCCAGCTCACCACCGACAGGGGCCTACGAGCAGTACTTC	CASSPPTGAYEQYF
TRBJ2-1	TRBV10-3	TRBD1	few	TGTGCCATCAGGGGACAGTACAATGAGCAGTTCTTC	CAIRGQYNEQFF
TRBJ2-1	TRBV6-5	TRBD2	few	TGTGCCAGCAGTTACTCAGCTAGCGGAGAGTACAATGAGCAGTTCTTC	CASSYSASGEYNEQFF
TRBJ2-7	TRBV19	-	medium-sized	TGTGCCAGTAAAGTGGGTGAATACCCAGCCTACGAGCAGTACTTC	CASKVGEYPAYEQYF
TRBJ2-7	TRBV20-1	-	-	TGCAGTGCTAGTCCCGTCGGTATGGGCTCCTACGAGCAGTACTTC	CSASPVGMGSYEQYF
TRBJ2-2	TRBV6-4	-	-	TGTGCCAGCAGTCCGAGGCATGGGGGCTCGAACGCCGGGGAGCTGTTTTTT	CASSPRHGGSNAGELFF
TRBJ2-4	TRBV19	-	medium-sized	TGTGCCAGTAGTCCTTCGGGGACTCCAAACATTCAGTACTTC	CASSPSGTPNIQYF
TRBJ2-1	TRBV19	TRBD2	medium-sized	TGTGCCAGTAGTATAGATCGGGAGGGGATCTCCTACAATGAGCAGTTCTTC	CASSIDREGISYNEQFF
TRBJ2-3	TRBV20-1	-	-	TGCAGTGCTACAGGGGAACTCGGCACAGATACGCAGTATTTT	CSATGELGTDTQYF
TRBJ2-7	TRBV30	-	medium-sized	TGTGCCTGGAGTGTACAGGGCTACGAGCAGTACTTC	CAWSVQGYEQYF
TRBJ2-3	TRBV19	TRBD2	medium-sized	TGTGCCAGTAGTACGAGACTAGCACCTAGCACAGATACGCAGTATTTT	CASSTRLAPSTDTQYF
TRBJ1-5	TRBV5-1	TRBD1	-	TGCGCCAGCAGCCCTGGAGGACAGGGAGGAGGACAGCCCCAGCATTTT	CASSPGGQGGGQPQHF
TRBJ2-5	TRBV13	-	-	TGTGCCAGCAGCTTGCCCCGGACAGTTCAAGAGACCCAGTACTTC	CASSLPRTVQETQYF
TRBJ2-7	TRBV6-2/TRBV6-3	TRBD2	-	TGTGCCAGCAGTTTACCTAGCGGGAGCAGGCCGTACGAGCAGTACTTC	CASSLPSGSRPYEQYF
TRBJ2-2	TRBV5-1	-	-	TGCGCCAGCAGCGTAGGAGGGGTTCGTACCGGGGAGCTGTTTTTT	CASSVGGVRTGELFF
TRBJ2-6	TRBV5-4	TRBD1	-	TGTGCCAGCAGCCGACAGGGGACCGGGGCCAACGTCCTGACTTTC	CASSRQGTGANVLTF
TRBJ1-4	TRBV30	-	few	TGTGCCTGGAGTGAAGGGATTGCAACTAATGAAAAACTGTTTTTT	CAWSEGIATNEKLFF
TRBJ2-7	TRBV6-6	-	few	TGTGCCAGCAGCAGGTCCTACTCCTACGAGCAGTACTTC	CASSRSYSYEQYF
TRBJ1-2	TRBV19	TRBD1	once	TGTGCCAGTAGGACAGGGGTCGGCTACACCTTC	CASRTGVGYTF
TRBJ1-4	TRBV18	TRBD1	-	TGTGCCAGCTCACAGGGACAGGGTGGAACTAATGAAAAACTGTTTTTT	CASSQGQGGTNEKLFF
TRBJ2-6	TRBV29-1	-	medium-sized	TGCAGCGTTGGTTGGGGGCTCGGGGCCAACGTCCTGACTTTC	CSVGWGLGANVLTF
TRBJ2-7	TRBV18	TRBD1	medium-sized	TGTGCCAACGAACAGGGGACGGCTGTTGGCGAGCAGTACTTC	CANEQGTAVGEQYF
TRBJ1-1	TRBV12-3/TRBV12-4	-	-	TGTGCCAGCAGTCCCCGAGCACAGAACACTGAAGCTTTCTTT	CASSPRAQNTEAFF
TRBJ1-2	TRBV6-2/TRBV6-3	-	-	TGTGCCAGCAGCCCGGGGAGGACTAACTATGGCTACACCTTC	CASSPGRTNYGYTF
TRBJ2-2	TRBV18	-	few	TGTGCCAGCTCACCACAGGTGGGAAACACCGGGGAGCTGTTTTTT	CASSPQVGNTGELFF
TRBJ1-3	TRBV30	TRBD1	-	TGTGCCTGGAGTGTAACAGGGGGCGGAAACACCATATATTTT	CAWSVTGGGNTIYF
TRBJ1-6	TRBV11-3	TRBD1	medium-sized	TGTGCCAGCAGCGGATCGGGACAGGGAAATTCACCCCTCCACTTT	CASSGSGQGNSPLHF
TRBJ2-7	TRBV19	TRBD1	medium-sized	TGTGCCAGTAAAGGAGCGGGACAGGGATACGAGCAGTACTTC	CASKGAGQGYEQYF
TRBJ2-1	TRBV7-9	-	-	TGTGCCAGCAGCTTAAGTCTTGAGCAGTTCTTC	CASSLSLEQFF
TRBJ1-1	TRBV5-1	-	-	TGCGCCAGCAGCTCTTTTCCGGGGGCGGGAAACACTGAAGCTTTCTTT	CASSSFPGAGNTEAFF
TRBJ2-7	TRBV30	-	few	TGTGCCTGGGAATCTGACGGGCACGGGCAGTACTTC	CAWESDGHGQYF
TRBJ2-5	TRBV20-1	-	-	TGCAGTGCTAGAAGGGGCGGCTCGAGGGCCCAGTACTTC	CSARRGGSRAQYF
TRBJ2-1	TRBV5-5	-	medium-sized	TGTGCCAGCAGCTTTGAGTCTGTTGTCAATGAGCAGTTCTTC	CASSFESVVNEQFF
TRBJ1-5	TRBV27	-	once	TGTGCCAGCAGTCCACTCGACAGGCGGGCTTATAGCAATCAGCCCCAGCATTTT	CASSPLDRRAYSNQPQHF